A single TCR beta chain is shown here with its context. This clonotype was counted a single time. Its antigen is not yet known. Without the conserved terminal phenylalanine or tryptophan, this CDR3 likely stems from a read error. This sample stems from a study of tumor-infiltrating lymphocytes in primary liver carcinoma (dated by TCRdb to 2015 to 2018). About the study as a whole: The five patients, three men and two women aged 30 to 69 years, had hepatocellular carcinoma (four) or combined HCC and intrahepatic cholangiocarcinoma (one). The tumors of the five patients were staged as T1-T3 N0M0, with maximum diameters ranging from roughly 4.2 to 10 cm. Samples yielded roughly 3.5 to 8 million productive TCRbeta reads; read depth did not differ significantly between tissue types. TCRbeta repertoire sequencing, expression microarrays and whole-exome sequencing were combined in the study across five regions of each liver tumor, with adjacent normal tissue and blood also included. A total of approximately 35 specimens from 5 patients underwent TCRbeta repertoire sequencing, comprising around 25 tumor regions, 5 adjacent noncancerous liver tissues and 5 peripheral blood samples. To link TCRbeta repertoire diversity with the local molecular phenotype, the 25 to 30 tumor region samples were profiled using Agilent mRNA microarrays. Reproducibility between technical replicate repertoires was high, with correlation coefficients above 0.98 and mean shared-clone rates roughly 0.87. Results the study describes overall, beyond this receptor: The top 250 clones made up a significantly larger repertoire fraction in tumors than in blood (p = 0.039). Pairs of tumor regions showed greater repertoire overlap (mean around 36%) than tumor-adjacent pairs (approximately 17%) or tumor-blood pairs (roughly 15%), which is consistent with antigen-driven expansion. Because sequencing covered only the TCR beta chain and unpaired alpha chains were not captured, true repertoire diversity is likely underestimated. Bulk unsorted samples precluded comparing CD4+ and CD8+ T cell repertoires. With just four to six patients in the study, the authors point out that the findings should be validated in a larger study. Only about 7-24% of top clones were present in all five regions of a tumor, suggesting spatial heterogeneity of tumor-infiltrating T cells.

Starting from approximately 500 ng total RNA, TCRbeta-specific cDNA was produced by reverse transcription with a constant-region primer and ProtoScript II reverse transcriptase. Construction of the TCRbeta libraries relied on three nested rounds of multiplex PCR, following a slightly modified ARM-PCR procedure. Sample barcodes and Illumina adapters were added in a final 25-cycle PCR using Deep VentR polymerase. Before sequencing, amplicons between 200 and 500 bp were purified from gel using a QIAquick gel extraction kit. TCRbeta amplicons were sequenced on an Illumina HiSeq 2500 with 250-bp paired-end reads. The original methods were these. Quality trimming of reads was performed with Trimmomatic v0.33, and paired reads were merged with FLASH v1.2.11 so that full CDR3 sequences could be recovered. V, D and J germline segments were assigned to the rearranged TCRbeta sequences using MiGEC v1.2.1b. Clonotype statistics, along with Shannon-Wiener diversity indices, were calculated using VDJtools v1.0.0. To cut down on sampling bias, every analysis after diversity analysis relied on just the 250 most abundant clonotypes from each sample. TCRdb took the public reads, trimmed them with fastp at Q25, ran MiXCR for clone calling and kept in-frame beta chains. Duplicate CDR3 protein sequences are folded into a single record with the most common DNA and genes. These V and J calls are TCRdb output, not the study's own analysis. The sample profile shows about 130,000 distinct CDR3 sequences; under 65% of them were found once. The ten most abundant clones make up around 8.2% of the sample.

Without any cell sorting, total RNA and DNA were co-extracted from about 21-30 mg of bulk tissue using the AllPrep DNA/RNA mini kit. About five patients with histopathologically diagnosed primary liver carcinoma underwent surgical resection in China between 2015 and March 2016. At the time of sampling, the patients were treatment-naive and had chronic HBV infection. Five spatially separated regions were sampled from each tumor: the superior, inferior, left-lateral and right-lateral poles, plus the tumor centre. Histology showed that every tumor sample contained more than 75% viable tumor cells. Fresh tumor and adjacent tissue pieces were bisected; one half was stored in RNAlater at -80°C, the other sent for histology. The source material was liver tumor tissue from sampling region 3. The label giving this sample's cell subset or site can be read as: tumor region T3, left-lateral pole. The sequence came from a woman in her fifties or sixties with primary liver carcinoma and hepatitis B virus infection.

The nucleotides read TGTGCCAGCAGCCTAGGAACTAGCGGGAAGCTTGAGCAGTACTTA. This encodes CASSLGTSGKLEQYL. The rearranged segments are TRBV11-3 and TRBJ2-1; 10 central nucleotides agree with TRBD2. The J call may be in error: the DNA end matches TRBJ2-7 better. Per the germline V gene, SGHNT is the CDR1 and YENEEA is the CDR2. Both ends counted, the CDR3 spans 15 residues. Here the CDR3 DNA is all that survives: 45 bases in frame from base 1.